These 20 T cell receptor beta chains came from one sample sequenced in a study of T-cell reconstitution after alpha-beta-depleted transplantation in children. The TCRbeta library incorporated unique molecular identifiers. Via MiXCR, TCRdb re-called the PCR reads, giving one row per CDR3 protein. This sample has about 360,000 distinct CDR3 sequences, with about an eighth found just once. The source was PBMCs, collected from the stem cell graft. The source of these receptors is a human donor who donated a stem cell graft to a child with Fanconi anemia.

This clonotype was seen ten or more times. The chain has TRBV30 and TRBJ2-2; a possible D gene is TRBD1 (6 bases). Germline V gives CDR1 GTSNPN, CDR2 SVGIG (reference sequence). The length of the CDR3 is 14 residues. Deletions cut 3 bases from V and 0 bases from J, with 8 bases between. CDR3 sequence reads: CAWRQGANTGELFF. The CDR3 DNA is TGTGCCTGGAGACAGGGCGCGAACACCGGGGAGCTGTTTTTT.

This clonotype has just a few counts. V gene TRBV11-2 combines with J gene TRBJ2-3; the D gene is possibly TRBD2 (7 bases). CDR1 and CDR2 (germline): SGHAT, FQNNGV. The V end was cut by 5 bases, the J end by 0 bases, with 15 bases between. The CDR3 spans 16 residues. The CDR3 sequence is CASSVRGGRSTDTQYF. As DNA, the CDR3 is TGTGCCAGCAGCGTCAGGGGCGGGAGAAGCACAGATACGCAGTATTTT.

The CDR3, as DNA: TGCGCCAGCAGCTTGGATACGGCGAATTCACCCCTCCACTTT. Translation: CASSLDTANSPLHF. The J gene is TRBJ1-6, the V gene TRBV5-1; D uncertain. This CDR3 is built from 14 residues. V was clipped by 0 bases and J by 7 bases, with 8 bases between them. Germline V gives CDR1 SGHRS, CDR2 YFSETQ.

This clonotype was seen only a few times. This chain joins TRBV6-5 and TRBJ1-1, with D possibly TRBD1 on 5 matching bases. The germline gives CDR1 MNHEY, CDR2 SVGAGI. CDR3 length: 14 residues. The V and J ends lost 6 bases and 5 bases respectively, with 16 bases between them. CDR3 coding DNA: TGTGCCAGCAGCTCCGAGTCCTGGGGGACTGAAGCTTTCTTT. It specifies CASSSESWGTEAFF.

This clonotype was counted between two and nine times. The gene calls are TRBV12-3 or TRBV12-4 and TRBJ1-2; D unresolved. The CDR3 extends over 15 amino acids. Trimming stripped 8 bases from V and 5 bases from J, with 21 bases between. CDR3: CASAATAPQIYGYTF. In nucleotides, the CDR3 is TGTGCCAGCGCCGCCACAGCCCCCCAGATTTATGGCTACACCTTC.

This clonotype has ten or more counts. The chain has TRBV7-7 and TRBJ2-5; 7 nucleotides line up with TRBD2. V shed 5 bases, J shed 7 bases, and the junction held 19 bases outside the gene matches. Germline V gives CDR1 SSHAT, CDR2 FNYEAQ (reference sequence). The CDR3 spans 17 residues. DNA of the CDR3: TGTGCCAGCAGCGCTAGGGGATGGGGTCCAACGGGAGGGACCCAGTACTTC. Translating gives CASSARGWGPTGGTQYF.

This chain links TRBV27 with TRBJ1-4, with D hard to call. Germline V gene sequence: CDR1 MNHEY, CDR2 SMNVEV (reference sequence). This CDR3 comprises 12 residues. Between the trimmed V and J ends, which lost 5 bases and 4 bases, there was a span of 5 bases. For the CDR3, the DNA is TGTGCCAGCAGTCCCCTTAATGAAAAACTGTTTTTT. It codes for CASSPLNEKLFF.

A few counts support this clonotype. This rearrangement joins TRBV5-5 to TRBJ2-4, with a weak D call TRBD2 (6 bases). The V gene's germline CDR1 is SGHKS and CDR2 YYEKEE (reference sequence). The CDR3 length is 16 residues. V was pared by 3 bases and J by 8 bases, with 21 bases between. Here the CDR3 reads CASSSSLGGLGDIQYF. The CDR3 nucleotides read TGTGCCAGCAGCTCGTCCCTGGGGGGTCTGGGTGACATTCAGTACTTC. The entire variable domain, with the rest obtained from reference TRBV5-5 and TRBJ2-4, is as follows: DAGVTQSPTHLIKTRGQQVTLRCSPISGHKSVSWYQQVLGQGPQFIFQYYEKEERGRGNFPDRFSARQFPNYSSELNVNALLLGDSALYLCASSSSLGGLGDIQYFGAGTRLSVL.

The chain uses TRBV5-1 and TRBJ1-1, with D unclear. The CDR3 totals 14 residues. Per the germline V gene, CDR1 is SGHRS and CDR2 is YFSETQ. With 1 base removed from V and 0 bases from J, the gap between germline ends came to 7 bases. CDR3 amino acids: CASSLNSMNTEAFF. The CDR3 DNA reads TGCGCCAGCAGCTTGAACAGCATGAACACTGAAGCTTTCTTT.

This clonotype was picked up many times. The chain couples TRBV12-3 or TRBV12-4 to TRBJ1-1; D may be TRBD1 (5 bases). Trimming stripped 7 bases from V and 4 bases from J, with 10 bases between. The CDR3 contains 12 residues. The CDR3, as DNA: TGTGCCAGCACCTCGAGGGGCACTGAAGCTTTCTTT. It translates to CASTSRGTEAFF.

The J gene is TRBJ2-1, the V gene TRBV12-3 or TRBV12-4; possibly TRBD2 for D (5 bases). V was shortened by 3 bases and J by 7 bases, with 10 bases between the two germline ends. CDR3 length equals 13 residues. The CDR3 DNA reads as TGTGCCAGCAGTTTTAGTCGACTAAATGAGCAGTTCTTC. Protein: CASSFSRLNEQFF.

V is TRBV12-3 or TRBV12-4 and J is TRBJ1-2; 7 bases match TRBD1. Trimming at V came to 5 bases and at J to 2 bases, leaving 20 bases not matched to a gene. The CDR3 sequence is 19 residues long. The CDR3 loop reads CASSPRGAGSTRGNYGYTF. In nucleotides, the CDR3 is TGTGCCAGCAGTCCCAGGGGGGCAGGCAGTACTAGGGGAAACTATGGCTACACCTTC.

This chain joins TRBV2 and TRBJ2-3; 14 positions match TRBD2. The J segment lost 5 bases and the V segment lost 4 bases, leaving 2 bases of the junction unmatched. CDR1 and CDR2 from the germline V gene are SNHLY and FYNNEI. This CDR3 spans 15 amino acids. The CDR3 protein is CASSGLAGGKDTQYF. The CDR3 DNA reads TGTGCCAGCAGTGGACTAGCGGGGGGGAAAGATACGCAGTATTTT.

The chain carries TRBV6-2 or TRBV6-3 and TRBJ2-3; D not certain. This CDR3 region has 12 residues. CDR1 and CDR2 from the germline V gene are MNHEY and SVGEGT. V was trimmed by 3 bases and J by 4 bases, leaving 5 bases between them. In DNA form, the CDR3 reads TGTGCCAGCAGTTATAAACCAGATACGCAGTATTTT. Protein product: CASSYKPDTQYF.

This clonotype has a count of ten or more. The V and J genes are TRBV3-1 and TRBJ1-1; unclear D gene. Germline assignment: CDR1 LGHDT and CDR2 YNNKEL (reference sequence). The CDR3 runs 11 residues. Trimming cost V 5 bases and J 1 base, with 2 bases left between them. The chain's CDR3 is CASSWNTEAFF. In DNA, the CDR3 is TGTGCCAGCAGCTGGAACACTGAAGCTTTCTTT.

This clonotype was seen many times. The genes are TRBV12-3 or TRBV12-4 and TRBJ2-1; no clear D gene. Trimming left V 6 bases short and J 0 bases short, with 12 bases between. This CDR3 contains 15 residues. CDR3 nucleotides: TGTGCCAGCAGCCACCAACCCTCCTCCTACAATGAGCAGTTCTTC. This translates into CASSHQPSSYNEQFF.

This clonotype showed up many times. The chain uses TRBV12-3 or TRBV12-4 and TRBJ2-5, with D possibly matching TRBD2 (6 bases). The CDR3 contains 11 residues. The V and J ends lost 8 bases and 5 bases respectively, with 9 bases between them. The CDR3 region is CASSGRETQYF. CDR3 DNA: TGTGCCAGCTCTGGGAGGGAGACCCAGTACTTC.

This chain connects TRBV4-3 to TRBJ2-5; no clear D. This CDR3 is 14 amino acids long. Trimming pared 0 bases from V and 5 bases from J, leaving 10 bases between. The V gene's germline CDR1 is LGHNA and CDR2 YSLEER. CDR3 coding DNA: TGCGCCAGCAGCCAAGATTACCCACTGGAGACCCAGTACTTC. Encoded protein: CASSQDYPLETQYF.

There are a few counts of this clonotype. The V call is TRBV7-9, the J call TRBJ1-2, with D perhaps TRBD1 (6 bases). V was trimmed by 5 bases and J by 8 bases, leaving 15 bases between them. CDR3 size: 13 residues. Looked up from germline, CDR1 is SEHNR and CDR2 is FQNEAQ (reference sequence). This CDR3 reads CASSPEGGLGYTF. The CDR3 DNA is TGTGCCAGCAGCCCAGAGGGGGGGCTCGGCTACACCTTC.

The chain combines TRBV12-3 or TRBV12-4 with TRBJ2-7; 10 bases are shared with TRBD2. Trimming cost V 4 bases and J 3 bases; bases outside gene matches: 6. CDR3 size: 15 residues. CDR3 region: CASSSGPSGGYEQYF. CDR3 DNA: TGTGCCAGCAGTTCCGGGCCTAGCGGGGGCTACGAGCAGTACTTC.